This entry lists 24 T cell receptor beta chains sequenced from one sample in a study of beta chain features in type 1 diabetes. Overall study findings and caveats: Moderately but significantly shorter TCRB CDR3s were found in Type 1 diabetes patients in all four CD4+ subsets.

Their recognized antigens are unknown. The whole isolated RNA underwent reverse transcription, so sequencing captured expressed TCRB transcripts. The assay was immunoSEQ multiplex PCR, and TCRdb's table has in-frame clones only and misses some. The table has about 28,000 clones, less than 75% seen once; the top ten hold about 2.5%. Material for sequencing was Tregs from blood. These receptors all stem from a woman aged 30 to 39 with type 1 diabetes.

The gene calls are TRBV6-5 and TRBJ1-2, with D maybe TRBD1 (5 bases). Germline V gene data show CDR1 as MNHEY and CDR2 as SVGAGI. CDR3 length equals 12 residues. Trimming took off 8 bases at V and 6 bases at J, with 13 bases between the two ends. CDR3 sequence (DNA): TGTGCCAGCGGGGGGATTTGGAATGGCTACACCTTC. Translated: CASGGIWNGYTF.

This chain uses TRBV18 with TRBJ2-5, with D possibly being TRBD1 (5 bases). Germline V gives CDR1 KGHSH, CDR2 LQKENI. The CDR3 is made up of 14 amino acids. V dropped 2 bases and J dropped 1 base, with 8 bases sitting between them. This chain's CDR3 is CASSPVQGQETQYF. The CDR3 DNA reads as TGTGCCAGCTCACCAGTCCAGGGCCAAGAGACCCAGTACTTC.

This clone has just a few counts. V and J are TRBV19 and TRBJ1-3; D uncertain. Trimming removed 3 bases at V and 7 bases at J, with 13 bases between. The germline gives CDR1 LNHDA, CDR2 SQIVND (reference sequence). The CDR3 totals 14 residues. CDR3 sequence reads: CASSIPGRINTIYF. CDR3 DNA: TGTGCCAGTAGTATTCCCGGGAGAATTAACACCATATATTTT.

This rearrangement joins TRBV30 to TRBJ2-5; the D gene is possibly TRBD2 (6 bases). CDR1 is GTSNPN and CDR2 is SVGIG in the germline V gene (reference sequence). Trimming took off 0 bases at V and 6 bases at J, with 14 bases between the two ends. CDR3 size: 14 residues. CDR3 in amino acids: CAWSVLRGRKTQYF. The CDR3 DNA sequence: TGTGCCTGGAGTGTACTTAGAGGGAGGAAGACCCAGTACTTC.

This clone was seen only a few times. The rearrangement uses TRBV5-1 and TRBJ2-7; 7 bases are shared with TRBD1. Germline V gene data show CDR1 as SGHRS and CDR2 as YFSETQ. The CDR3 is made up of 15 amino acids. V was pared by 4 bases and J by 0 bases, with 7 bases of the junction left unmatched. The CDR3 nucleotides are TGCGCCAGCAGCACAAAACAGGGGAGCTCCTACGAGCAGTACTTC. Encoded protein: CASSTKQGSSYEQYF.

The chain is built from TRBV10-3 and TRBJ2-5, with 7 bases that match TRBD2. The germline gives CDR1 ENHRY, CDR2 SYGVKD. The V gene end was trimmed by 8 bases and the J gene end by 0 bases; junction bases not matched to a gene: 6. This CDR3 comprises 14 residues. Here the CDR3 DNA reads TGTGCCATCGCCGCTAGCGGAAACCAAGAGACCCAGTACTTC. Encoded protein: CAIAASGNQETQYF.

The rearrangement uses TRBV7-3 and TRBJ1-1; the match to TRBD1 covers 9 bases. CDR3 length equals 14 residues. The germline gives CDR1 SGHTA, CDR2 FQGTGA. The V and J ends lost 6 bases and 5 bases, in that order; junction bases with no gene match: 7. This CDR3 reads CASSSQGAGTEAFF. In nucleotides, the CDR3 is TGTGCCAGCAGTTCACAGGGGGCGGGGACTGAAGCTTTCTTT. Full variable domain (missing parts from reference TRBV7-3 and TRBJ1-1): GAGVSQTPSNKVTEKGKYVELRCDPISGHTALYWYRQSLGQGPEFLIYFQGTGAADDSGLPNDRFFAVRPEGSVSTLKIQRTERGDSAVYLCASSSQGAGTEAFFGQGTRLTVV.

The chain recombines TRBV5-4 with TRBJ2-1; D possibly corresponds to TRBD2 (6 bases). Germline assignment: CDR1 SGHNT and CDR2 YYREEE (reference sequence). The CDR3 is made up of 15 amino acids. V was shortened by 0 bases and J by 2 bases, with 9 bases between the two germline ends. The CDR3 sequence: CASSLDSGPYNEQFF. For the CDR3, the DNA is TGTGCCAGCAGCTTGGATAGCGGACCCTACAATGAGCAGTTCTTC.

The rearrangement links TRBV9 to TRBJ1-5; D is unresolved. The germline V and J ends were trimmed by 0 bases and 3 bases, with 16 bases remaining between them. Germline CDR1 is SGDLS and CDR2 is YYNGEE. This CDR3 contains 17 residues. The chain's CDR3 is CASSVGAGRRFNQPQHF. CDR3 nucleotide sequence: TGTGCCAGCAGCGTAGGAGCGGGCAGGCGATTCAATCAGCCCCAGCATTTT. Together with reference TRBV9 and TRBJ1-5, the CDR3 gives the full variable domain: DSGVTQTPKHLITATGQRVTLRCSPRSGDLSVYWYQQSLDQGLQFLIQYYNGEERAKGNILERFSAQQFPDLHSELNLSSLELGDSALYFCASSVGAGRRFNQPQHFGDGTRLSIL.

V is TRBV19 and J is TRBJ2-6; maybe TRBD1 (5 bases). The germline CDR1 and CDR2 sequences are LNHDA and SQIVND (reference sequence). This CDR3 is built from 14 residues. V was cut by 5 bases and J by 3 bases, with 8 bases left in between. CDR3 in amino acids: CASSAGYGANVLTF. The CDR3 DNA reads TGTGCCAGTAGTGCAGGGTATGGGGCCAACGTCCTGACTTTC.

The V gene is TRBV9, the J gene TRBJ2-1; 15 nucleotides agree with TRBD2. Trimming at V came to 4 bases and at J to 6 bases, leaving 8 bases not matched to a gene. The germline V gene has CDR1 SGDLS and CDR2 YYNGEE. There are 17 residues in the CDR3. This chain's CDR3 is CASSLMGLAGGINEQFF. The CDR3 DNA reads as TGTGCCAGCAGCTTGATGGGACTAGCGGGAGGTATCAATGAGCAGTTCTTC.

This clone was observed a single time. The genes are TRBV28 and TRBJ1-3, with D unresolved. This CDR3 is built from 11 residues. The V gene's germline CDR1 is MDHEN and CDR2 SYDVKM. V gave up 4 bases and J gave up 8 bases, with 6 bases separating them. This chain's CDR3 is CASSSLYTIYF. In nucleotides, the CDR3 is TGTGCCAGCAGTTCCTTGTACACCATATATTTT.

The chain links TRBV5-1 to TRBJ2-7; 11 bases are shared with TRBD2. The trim removed 4 bases at V and 3 bases at J, leaving 6 bases unmatched. Germline V CDR1 and CDR2: SGHRS, YFSETQ. This CDR3 is built from 15 residues. CDR3 residues: CASSVGTSGLYEQYF. The CDR3 DNA follows: TGCGCCAGCAGCGTCGGGACTAGCGGCCTCTACGAGCAGTACTTC. Complete variable domain (other parts from reference TRBV5-1 and TRBJ2-7): KAGVTQTPRYLIKTRGQQVTLSCSPISGHRSVSWYQQTPGQGLQFLFEYFSETQRNKGNFPGRFSGRQFSNSRSEMNVSTLELGDSALYLCASSVGTSGLYEQYFGPGTRLTVT.

The J gene is TRBJ1-4, the V gene TRBV10-3; D not resolved. CDR3 length: 16 residues. CDR1 and CDR2 (germline): ENHRY, SYGVKD. V was pared by 2 bases and J by 7 bases, with 17 bases between. The CDR3 nucleotides are TGTGCCATCAGTGAGGGGAGGGCTAACGGTGGTGAAAAACTGTTTTTT. Protein product: CAISEGRANGGEKLFF.

The chain links TRBV2 to TRBJ1-5; TRBD1 might be the D (6 bases). The V end was cut by 2 bases, the J end by 4 bases, with 12 bases between. Germline CDR1 and CDR2: SNHLY and FYNNEI. The length of the CDR3 is 15 residues. The chain's CDR3 is CASSEFGQGNQPQHF. The CDR3 DNA reads as TGTGCCAGCAGTGAATTTGGGCAGGGGAATCAGCCCCAGCATTTT.

This chain uses TRBV6-1 with TRBJ2-2, with 10 bases lining up with TRBD2. The CDR3 covers 16 residues. Germline V CDR1 and CDR2: MNHNS, SASEGT. V lost 4 bases to trimming and J lost 6 bases; unmatched junction nucleotides: 8. The CDR3 loop is CASSGGRLAGAGELFF. CDR3 bases: TGTGCCAGCAGTGGGGGGCGTCTAGCGGGAGCCGGGGAGCTGTTTTTT.

The chain recombines TRBV6-1 with TRBJ2-7, with D perhaps TRBD2 (6 bases). V lost 8 bases to trimming and J lost 9 bases, with 20 bases between them. Germline CDR1 and CDR2: MNHNS and SASEGT. This CDR3 region has 13 residues. The CDR3 DNA reads TGTGCCAGCCGGTTAATAGGGATGGGAGGGCAGTACTTC. Protein sequence: CASRLIGMGGQYF.

The CDR3 sequence is CASSLGRRGPGDTQYF. The CDR3 DNA follows: TGTGCCAGCAGCTTGGGGAGGCGGGGGCCCGGAGATACGCAGTATTTT. The V and J genes are TRBV7-9 and TRBJ2-3; TRBD2 might be the D (7 bases). CDR3 length equals 16 residues. V was clipped by 3 bases and J by 5 bases, with 18 bases between them. Germline-derived CDR1 and CDR2 are SEHNR and FQNEAQ (reference sequence).

The rearrangement joins TRBV5-1 to TRBJ1-3; TRBD1 matches 8 bases. Germline CDR1 and CDR2: SGHRS and YFSETQ. V was pared by 0 bases and J by 4 bases, with 3 bases of the junction left unmatched. This CDR3 has 15 residues. CDR3 DNA: TGCGCCAGCAGCTTGGCCGGACAGGGCGGAAACACCATATATTTT. Translating gives CASSLAGQGGNTIYF.

This clone was picked up a small number of times. This chain joins TRBV14 and TRBJ2-5; 8 bases agree with TRBD1. This CDR3 spans 13 amino acids. Germline CDR1 and CDR2: SGHDN and FVKESK. Germline trimming cut 1 base from V and 7 bases from J; bases unmatched to any gene: 2. The CDR3 sequence is CASSQGQGTTQYF. CDR3 DNA: TGTGCCAGCAGCCAAGGACAGGGGACGACCCAGTACTTC.

The genes are TRBV7-9 and TRBJ1-2; the D is unclear. V was pared by 5 bases and J by 2 bases, with 9 bases between. The CDR3 covers 13 residues. From germline, CDR1 is SEHNR and CDR2 FQNEAQ (reference sequence). The CDR3 DNA is TGTGCCAGCAGCCGTGACATCAACTATGGCTACACCTTC. It specifies CASSRDINYGYTF.

The chain uses TRBV18 and TRBJ2-3; maybe TRBD1 (5 bases). In germline, CDR1 is KGHSH, CDR2 LQKENI. This CDR3 region has 14 residues. Between the trimmed V and J ends, which lost 10 bases and 0 bases, there was a span of 14 bases. The CDR3 reads CATATATSTDTQYF. The CDR3 DNA is TGTGCCACCGCGACAGCTACTAGCACAGATACGCAGTATTTT.

The chain joins TRBV28 to TRBJ2-3; 7 nucleotides match TRBD2. The trim removed 0 bases at V and 1 base at J, leaving 4 bases unmatched. CDR1 MDHEN and CDR2 SYDVKM come from the germline V gene. The CDR3 runs to 16 residues. The CDR3 DNA is TGTGCCAGCAGTTTATGGCAGGCGGGGGGCACAGATACGCAGTATTTT. This sequence encodes CASSLWQAGGTDTQYF.

The V call is TRBV6-6, the J call TRBJ1-2; no clear D. Germline CDR1 reads MNHNY; CDR2 reads SVGAGI (reference sequence). V dropped 1 base and J dropped 6 bases, with 6 bases sitting between them. The CDR3 has 12 amino acids. Here the CDR3 DNA reads TGTGCCAGCAGTTACTTGGGCCATGGCTACACCTTC. It specifies CASSYLGHGYTF.